The TCR beta chain under discussion was sequenced for a study of blood T cell repertoires in COVID-19. Turning to the study itself: The origin of the acute and convalescent COVID-19 samples was the United States, Italy and Spain. The cDNA or gDNA used as material had been derived from T cells, B-cell-depleted T cells, or PBMCs.

With regard to this clone: A much larger clone sits a single nucleotide away, making a read error possible. This sample also contains other DNA sequences that code for the same CDR3.

Trimming took 0 bases from V and 4 from J, leaving 5 bases between them. This CDR3 has 14 amino acids. The germline V gene encodes CDR1 SGHDT and CDR2 YYEEEE. The data were produced by immunoSEQ multiplex PCR, yet TCRdb's version contains in-frame clones alone and is incomplete. The sample shows about 100,000 clones, roughly 88% of them seen only once. Seattle-derived patients entered the study during active infection and were followed longitudinally. The source is a man aged 18 to 29 with COVID-19, enrolled during active disease. Sequenced: peripheral blood. The rearrangement uses TRBV5-6 and TRBJ1-6; weak D call: TRBD1 (5 bases). The CDR3 sequence: CASSLAGYNSPLHF. CDR3 nucleotide sequence: TGTGCCAGCAGCTTGGCAGGGTATAATTCACCCCTCCACTTT.